This TCR beta chain was sequenced in a study of cytomegalovirus exposure and HLA in healthy donors. Germline assignment: CDR1 GTSNPN and CDR2 SVGIG (reference sequence). V dropped 2 bases and J dropped 4 bases, with 11 bases sitting between them. The CDR3 is 13 amino acids. Primers for the PCR totalled 60 Vbeta and 13 Jbeta. TCRdb keeps only in-frame clones here, not all; method: immunoSEQ multiplex PCR. The data show about 160,000 clones, roughly 87% seen once. The rearrangement links TRBV30 to TRBJ1-2, with TRBD1 as a possible D gene (5 bases). The TCR originated in a girl aged 10-17 years in good health and CMV-seropositive. Sequenced sample: PBMCs. CDR3 region: CAWSLRQTYGYTF. CDR3 DNA sequence: TGTGCCTGGAGTTTGAGACAGACCTATGGCTACACCTTC.